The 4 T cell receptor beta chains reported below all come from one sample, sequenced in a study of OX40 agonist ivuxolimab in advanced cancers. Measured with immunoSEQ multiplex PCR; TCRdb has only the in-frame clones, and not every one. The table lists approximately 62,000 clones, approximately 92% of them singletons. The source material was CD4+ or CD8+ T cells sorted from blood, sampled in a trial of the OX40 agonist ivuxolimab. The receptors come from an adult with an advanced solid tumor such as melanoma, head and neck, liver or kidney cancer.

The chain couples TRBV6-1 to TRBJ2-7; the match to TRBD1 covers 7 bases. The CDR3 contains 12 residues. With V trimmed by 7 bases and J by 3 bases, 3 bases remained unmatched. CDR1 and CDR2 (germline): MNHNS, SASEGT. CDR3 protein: CASNDRVYEQYF. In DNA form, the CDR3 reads TGTGCCAGCAATGACAGGGTCTACGAGCAGTACTTC.

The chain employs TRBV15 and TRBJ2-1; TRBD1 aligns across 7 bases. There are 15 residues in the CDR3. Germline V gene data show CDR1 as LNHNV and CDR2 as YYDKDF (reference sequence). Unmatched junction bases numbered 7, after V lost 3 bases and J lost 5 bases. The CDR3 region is CATSRDRSSDNEQFF. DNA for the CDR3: TGTGCCACCAGCAGGGACAGGAGCTCGGACAATGAGCAGTTCTTC.

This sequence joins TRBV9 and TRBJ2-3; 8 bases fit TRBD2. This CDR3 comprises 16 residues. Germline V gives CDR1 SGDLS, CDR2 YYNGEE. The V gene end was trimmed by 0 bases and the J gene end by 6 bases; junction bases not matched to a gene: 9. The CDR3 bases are TGTGCCAGCAGCGTAGTAGCGGGGCCCACCTGGGATACGCAGTATTTT. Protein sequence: CASSVVAGPTWDTQYF.

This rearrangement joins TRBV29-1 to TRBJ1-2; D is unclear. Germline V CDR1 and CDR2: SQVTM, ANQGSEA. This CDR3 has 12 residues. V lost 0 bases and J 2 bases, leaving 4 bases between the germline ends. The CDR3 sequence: CSVEEENYGYTF. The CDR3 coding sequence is TGCAGCGTTGAAGAAGAGAACTATGGCTACACCTTC.